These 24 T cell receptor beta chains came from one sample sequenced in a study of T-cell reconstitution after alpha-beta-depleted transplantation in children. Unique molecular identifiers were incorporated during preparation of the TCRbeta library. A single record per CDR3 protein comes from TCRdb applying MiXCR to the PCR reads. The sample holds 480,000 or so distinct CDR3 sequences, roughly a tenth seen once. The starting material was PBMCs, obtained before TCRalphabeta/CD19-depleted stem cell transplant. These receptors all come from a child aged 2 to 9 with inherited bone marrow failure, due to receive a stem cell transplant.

CDR3 in amino acids: CATSREGQGTDTQYF. As DNA, the CDR3 is TGTGCCACCAGCAGAGAAGGACAGGGGACAGATACGCAGTATTTT. V and J are TRBV15 and TRBJ2-3; 9 nucleotides match TRBD1. This CDR3 is 15 amino acids long. J lost 3 bases, V lost 0 bases, and 1 base had no gene match. Per germline, CDR1 LNHNV and CDR2 YYDKDF (reference sequence).

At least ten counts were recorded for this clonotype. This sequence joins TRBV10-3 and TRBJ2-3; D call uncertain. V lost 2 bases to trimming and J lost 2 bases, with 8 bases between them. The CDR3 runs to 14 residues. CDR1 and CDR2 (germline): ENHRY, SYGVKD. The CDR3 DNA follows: TGTGCCATCAGTGAGATTAGATCCACAGATACGCAGTATTTT. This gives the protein CAISEIRSTDTQYF.

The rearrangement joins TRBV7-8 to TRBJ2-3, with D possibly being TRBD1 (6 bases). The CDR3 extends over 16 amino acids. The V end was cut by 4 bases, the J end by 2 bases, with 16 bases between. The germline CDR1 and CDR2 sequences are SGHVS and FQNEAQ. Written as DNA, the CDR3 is TGTGCCAGCAGCTCCCCCCGGGACATACTCACAGATACGCAGTATTTT. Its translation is CASSSPRDILTDTQYF.

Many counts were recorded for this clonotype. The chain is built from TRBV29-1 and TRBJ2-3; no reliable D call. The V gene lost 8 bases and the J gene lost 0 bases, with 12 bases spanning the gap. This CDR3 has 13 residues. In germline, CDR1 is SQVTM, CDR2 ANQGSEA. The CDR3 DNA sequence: TGCAGCACTGAGTGGGGTAGCACAGATACGCAGTATTTT. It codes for CSTEWGSTDTQYF.

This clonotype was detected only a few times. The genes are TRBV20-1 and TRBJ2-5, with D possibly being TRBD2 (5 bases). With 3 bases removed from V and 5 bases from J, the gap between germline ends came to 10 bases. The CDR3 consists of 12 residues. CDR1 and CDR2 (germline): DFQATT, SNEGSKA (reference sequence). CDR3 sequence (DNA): TGCAGTGCTAGCGGGAAGGGTGAGACCCAGTACTTC. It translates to CSASGKGETQYF.

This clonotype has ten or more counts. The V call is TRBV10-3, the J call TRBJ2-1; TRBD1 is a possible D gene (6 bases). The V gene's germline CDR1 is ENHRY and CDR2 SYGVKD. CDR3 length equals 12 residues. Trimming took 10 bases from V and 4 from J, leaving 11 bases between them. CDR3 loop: CATGEPYNEQFF. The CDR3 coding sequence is TGTGCCACAGGGGAACCGTACAATGAGCAGTTCTTC.

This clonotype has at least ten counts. The CDR3 here is CASSPILADEETQYF. In DNA, the CDR3 is TGTGCCAGCAGCCCGATACTAGCGGATGAAGAGACCCAGTACTTC. The J gene is TRBJ2-5, the V gene TRBV7-9, with 8 nucleotides matching TRBD2. This CDR3 has 15 residues. The V segment lost 5 bases and the J segment 3 bases; nucleotides outside the gene matches: 8. Germline V gene sequence: CDR1 SEHNR, CDR2 FQNEAQ (reference sequence).

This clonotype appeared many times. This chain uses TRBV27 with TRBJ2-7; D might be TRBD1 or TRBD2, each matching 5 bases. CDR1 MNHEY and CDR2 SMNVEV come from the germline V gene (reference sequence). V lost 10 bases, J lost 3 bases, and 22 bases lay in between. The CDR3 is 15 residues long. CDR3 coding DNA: TGTGCCACCCTCGCGAGGGGCGATTCAGGCTACGAGCAGTACTTC. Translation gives CATLARGDSGYEQYF.

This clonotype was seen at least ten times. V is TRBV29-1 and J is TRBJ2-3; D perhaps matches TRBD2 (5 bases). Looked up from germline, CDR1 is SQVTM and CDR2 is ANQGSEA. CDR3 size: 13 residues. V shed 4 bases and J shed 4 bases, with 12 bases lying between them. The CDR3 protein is CSVAADGADTQYF. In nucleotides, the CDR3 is TGCAGCGTTGCAGCGGATGGGGCAGATACGCAGTATTTT.

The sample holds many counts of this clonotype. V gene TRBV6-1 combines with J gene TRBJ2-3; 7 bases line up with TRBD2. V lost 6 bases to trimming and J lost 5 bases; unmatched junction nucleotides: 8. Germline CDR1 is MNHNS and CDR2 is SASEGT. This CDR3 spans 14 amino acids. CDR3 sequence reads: CASRKRASGDTQYF. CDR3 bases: TGTGCCAGCAGAAAAAGGGCTAGCGGAGATACGCAGTATTTT.

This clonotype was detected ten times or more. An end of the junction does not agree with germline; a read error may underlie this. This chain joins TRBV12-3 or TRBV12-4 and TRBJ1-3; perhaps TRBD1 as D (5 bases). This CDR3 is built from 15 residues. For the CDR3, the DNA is TGTGCCAGCAGTTTAGAGGGGCTCTCTGGAAACACCACATATTTT. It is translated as CASSLEGLSGNTTYF.

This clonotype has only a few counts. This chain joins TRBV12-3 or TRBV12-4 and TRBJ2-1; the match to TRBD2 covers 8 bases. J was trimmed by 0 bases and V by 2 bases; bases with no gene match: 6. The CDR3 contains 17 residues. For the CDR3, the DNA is TGTGCCAGCAGTTTAAAGGGTAGCGGGGCCTCCTACAATGAGCAGTTCTTC. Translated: CASSLKGSGASYNEQFF.

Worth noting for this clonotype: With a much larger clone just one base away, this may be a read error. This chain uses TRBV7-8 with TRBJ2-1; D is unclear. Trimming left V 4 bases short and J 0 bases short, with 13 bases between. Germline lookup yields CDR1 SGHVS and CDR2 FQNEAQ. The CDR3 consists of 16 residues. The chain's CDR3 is CASSSDILSSYNEQFF. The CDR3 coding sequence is TGTGCCAGCAGCTCAGATATCTTAAGCTCCTACAATGAGCAGTTCTTC.

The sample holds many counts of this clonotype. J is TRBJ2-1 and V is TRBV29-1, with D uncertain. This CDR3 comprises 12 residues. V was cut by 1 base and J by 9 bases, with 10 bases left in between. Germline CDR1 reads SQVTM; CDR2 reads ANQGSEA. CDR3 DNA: TGCAGCGTTGAAGTAGTACGGGTTGAGCAGTTCTTC. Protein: CSVEVVRVEQFF.

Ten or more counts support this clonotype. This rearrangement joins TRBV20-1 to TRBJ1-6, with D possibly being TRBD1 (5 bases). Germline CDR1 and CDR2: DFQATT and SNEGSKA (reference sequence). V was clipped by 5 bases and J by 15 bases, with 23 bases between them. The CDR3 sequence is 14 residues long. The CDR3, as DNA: TGCAGTGCTTTTCCGGGGCTCCTTGGGGACCACCTCCACTTT. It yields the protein CSAFPGLLGDHLHF.

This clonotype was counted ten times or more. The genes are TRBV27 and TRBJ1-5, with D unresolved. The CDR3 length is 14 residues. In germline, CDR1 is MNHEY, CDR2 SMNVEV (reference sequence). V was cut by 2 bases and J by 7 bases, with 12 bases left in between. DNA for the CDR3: TGTGCCAGCAGTTTAGGGAGGGTAGGGCAGCCCCAGCATTTT. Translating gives CASSLGRVGQPQHF.

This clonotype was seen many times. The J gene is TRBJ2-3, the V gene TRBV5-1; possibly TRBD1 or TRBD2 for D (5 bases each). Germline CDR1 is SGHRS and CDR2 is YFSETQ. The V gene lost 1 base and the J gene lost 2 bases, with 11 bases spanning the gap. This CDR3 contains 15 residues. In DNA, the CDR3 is TGCGCCAGCAGCTTGCCTTCCGGGGCCACAGATACGCAGTATTTT. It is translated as CASSLPSGATDTQYF.

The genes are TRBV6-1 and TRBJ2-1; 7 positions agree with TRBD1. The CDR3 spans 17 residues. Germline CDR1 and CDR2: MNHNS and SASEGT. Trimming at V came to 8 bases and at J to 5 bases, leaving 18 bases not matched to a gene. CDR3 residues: CASSNPFGDSINNEQFF. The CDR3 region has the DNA TGTGCCAGCTCTAACCCGTTCGGGGACAGTATAAACAATGAGCAGTTCTTC.

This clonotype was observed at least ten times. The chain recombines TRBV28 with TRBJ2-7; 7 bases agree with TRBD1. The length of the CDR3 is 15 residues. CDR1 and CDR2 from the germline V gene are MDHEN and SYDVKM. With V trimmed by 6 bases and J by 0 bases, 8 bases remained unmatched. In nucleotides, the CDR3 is TGTGCCAGCAGCCCCCTGACAGGGCGCTCCTACGAGCAGTACTTC. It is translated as CASSPLTGRSYEQYF.

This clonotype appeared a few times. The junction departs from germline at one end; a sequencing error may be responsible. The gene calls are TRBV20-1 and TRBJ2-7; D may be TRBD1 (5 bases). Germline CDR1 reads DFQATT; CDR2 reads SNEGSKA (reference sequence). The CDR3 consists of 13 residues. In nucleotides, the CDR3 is TGCAGTGCTAGACAGGGCCTTTCCTCCGAGCAGTACTTC. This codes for CSARQGLSSEQYF.

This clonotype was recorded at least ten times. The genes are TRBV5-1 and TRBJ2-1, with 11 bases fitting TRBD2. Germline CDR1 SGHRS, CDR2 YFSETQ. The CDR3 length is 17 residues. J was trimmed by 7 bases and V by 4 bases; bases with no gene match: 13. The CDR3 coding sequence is TGCGCCAGCAGCCCCCTCGGGACTAGCGGTACAAGGAATGAGCAGTTCTTC. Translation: CASSPLGTSGTRNEQFF.

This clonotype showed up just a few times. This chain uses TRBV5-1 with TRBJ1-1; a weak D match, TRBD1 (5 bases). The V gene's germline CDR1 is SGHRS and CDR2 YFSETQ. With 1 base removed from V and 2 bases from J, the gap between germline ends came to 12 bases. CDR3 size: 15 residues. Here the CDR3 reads CASSLRPGLNTEAFF. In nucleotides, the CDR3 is TGCGCCAGCAGCTTGCGCCCGGGACTTAACACTGAAGCTTTCTTT. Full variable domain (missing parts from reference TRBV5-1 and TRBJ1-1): KAGVTQTPRYLIKTRGQQVTLSCSPISGHRSVSWYQQTPGQGLQFLFEYFSETQRNKGNFPGRFSGRQFSNSRSEMNVSTLELGDSALYLCASSLRPGLNTEAFFGQGTRLTVV.

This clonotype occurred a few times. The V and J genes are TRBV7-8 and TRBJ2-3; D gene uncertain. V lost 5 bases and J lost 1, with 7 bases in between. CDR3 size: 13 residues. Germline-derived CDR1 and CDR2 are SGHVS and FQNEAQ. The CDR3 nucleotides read TGTGCCAGCAGCCCCCAGGGCACAGATACGCAGTATTTT. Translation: CASSPQGTDTQYF.

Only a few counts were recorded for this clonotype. CDR3: CASSLRFQPQHF. For the CDR3, the DNA is TGTGCCAGCAGTCTCCGGTTTCAGCCCCAGCATTTT. This rearrangement joins TRBV12-3 or TRBV12-4 to TRBJ1-5; D unclear. The CDR3 runs to 12 residues. Trimming pared 5 bases from V and 6 bases from J, leaving 8 bases between.